Below are 24 T cell receptor beta chains sequenced from a single sample in a study of T cells in localized non-small cell lung cancer. The table came from immunoSEQ multiplex PCR; TCRdb's copy has only in-frame clones and leaves some out. The sample holds about 36,000 clones, roughly 87% seen once. Specimen: peripheral blood, collected before any cancer treatment. The receptor source for this set is a woman aged 35-70 years with stage I lung adenocarcinoma.

The chain joins TRBV11-3 to TRBJ2-7; no firm D call. Trimming took 2 bases from V and 9 from J, leaving 20 bases between them. In germline, CDR1 is SGHNT, CDR2 YENEEA. This CDR3 has 15 amino acids. CDR3 in amino acids: CASSLYFPGPIGQYF. CDR3 DNA sequence: TGTGCCAGCAGCTTATATTTTCCCGGTCCGATAGGGCAGTACTTC.

This chain connects TRBV27 to TRBJ2-5; D is possibly TRBD2 (5 bases). The CDR3 runs to 14 residues. V lost 2 bases to trimming and J lost 5 bases, with 12 bases between them. The germline V gene encodes CDR1 MNHEY and CDR2 SMNVEV (reference sequence). The CDR3 protein is CASSLGPGVETQYF. CDR3 sequence (DNA): TGTGCCAGCAGTTTAGGGCCCGGGGTGGAGACCCAGTACTTC.

The chain links TRBV6-5 to TRBJ2-3, with D perhaps matching TRBD2 (7 bases). The CDR3 sequence is 15 residues long. Germline V gene lookup returns CDR1 MNHEY and CDR2 SVGAGI. Trimming stripped 5 bases from V and 2 bases from J, with 14 bases between. CDR3 residues: CASSTWGGVTDTQYF. The CDR3, as DNA: TGTGCCAGCAGTACATGGGGGGGCGTCACAGATACGCAGTATTTT.

V and J are TRBV11-3 and TRBJ2-3; a possible D gene is TRBD1 (6 bases). The CDR3 loop spans 15 amino acids. V lost 3 bases, J lost 0 bases, and 10 bases lay in between. Germline V lookup: CDR1 SGHNT, CDR2 YENEEA. The DNA for the CDR3 is TGTGCCAGCAGCTTGCGACAGGTTAGCACAGATACGCAGTATTTT. As protein: CASSLRQVSTDTQYF.

The rearrangement joins TRBV11-3 to TRBJ2-3, with D possibly matching TRBD1 (5 bases). Between the trimmed V and J ends, which lost 2 bases and 2 bases, there was a span of 8 bases. CDR1 and CDR2 (germline): SGHNT, YENEEA. CDR3 length: 14 amino acids. The CDR3 spells CASSLRGDTDTQYF. CDR3 DNA sequence: TGTGCCAGCAGCTTAAGGGGTGACACAGATACGCAGTATTTT.

The chain couples TRBV28 to TRBJ1-1; 8 bases are a match to TRBD1. CDR1 is MDHEN, CDR2 SYDVKM, per germline. The CDR3 spans 17 residues. V lost 4 bases to trimming and J lost 1 base; unmatched junction nucleotides: 11. The CDR3 region has the DNA TGTGCCAGCAGTTCCCAGGACAGGGCAGTGGCGAACACTGAAGCTTTCTTT. Its translation is CASSSQDRAVANTEAFF.

The gene calls are TRBV28 and TRBJ1-2; no definite D call. Germline loops: CDR1 MDHEN, CDR2 SYDVKM. The CDR3 contains 16 residues. Trimming took 5 bases from V and 1 from J, leaving 17 bases between them. CDR3 DNA sequence: TGTGCCAGCAGTCCCCTCGGGCTTACTCTTAACTATGGCTACACCTTC. Its protein product is CASSPLGLTLNYGYTF.

The chain has TRBV9 and TRBJ2-1, with 15 bases identical to TRBD2. The CDR3 consists of 16 residues. Trimming at V came to 3 bases and at J to 11 bases, leaving 9 bases not matched to a gene. Germline assignment: CDR1 SGDLS and CDR2 YYNGEE. As DNA, the CDR3 is TGTGCCAGCAGCGCCCGTCTGGGACTAGCGGGGGGACAGCAGTTCTTC. Protein sequence: CASSARLGLAGGQQFF.

This clone was detected only once. This chain connects TRBV4-1 to TRBJ1-2, with D unclear. The germline CDR1 and CDR2 sequences are MGHRA and YSYEKL. The CDR3 contains 15 residues. The V end was cut by 0 bases, the J end by 8 bases, with 16 bases between. The CDR3 loop reads CASSQDPGRLWGYTF. CDR3 sequence (DNA): TGCGCCAGCAGCCAAGATCCCGGACGACTCTGGGGCTACACCTTC.

This clone has more than one count but fewer than ten. The V call is TRBV6-5, the J call TRBJ1-1; D gene ambiguous. V lost 10 bases and J lost 5, with 20 bases in between. CDR1 and CDR2 (germline): MNHEY, SVGAGI. CDR3 size: 14 residues. Here the CDR3 DNA reads TGTGCCACCTTTATACCCACCCCAAATACTGAAGCTTTCTTT. Translating it yields CATFIPTPNTEAFF.

DNA for the CDR3: TGTGCCAGCAGCTTAGAGGGGAGTGCGGATACGCAGTATTTT. This encodes CASSLEGSADTQYF. V usage is TRBV11-3 and J usage is TRBJ2-3; D might be TRBD2 (5 bases). In germline, CDR1 is SGHNT, CDR2 YENEEA. V lost 0 bases, J lost 6 bases, and 10 bases lay in between. The CDR3 sequence is 14 residues long.

This chain links TRBV5-1 with TRBJ2-3; 10 bases match TRBD2. Germline V CDR1 and CDR2: SGHRS, YFSETQ. The CDR3 runs 19 residues. V gave up 4 bases and J gave up 6 bases; unmatched junction bases: 20. The CDR3 DNA reads TGCGCCAGCAGCCGAGGAATTTTAGCGGGGGGTTACCAGGCGGATACGCAGTATTTT. This sequence encodes CASSRGILAGGYQADTQYF. Drawing the rest from reference TRBV5-1 and TRBJ2-3, the complete variable domain is KAGVTQTPRYLIKTRGQQVTLSCSPISGHRSVSWYQQTPGQGLQFLFEYFSETQRNKGNFPGRFSGRQFSNSRSEMNVSTLELGDSALYLCASSRGILAGGYQADTQYFGPGTRLTVL.

The rearrangement uses TRBV9 and TRBJ2-1, with D unclear. The CDR3 contains 14 residues. V lost 0 bases, J lost 5 bases, and 9 bases lay in between. Germline V gives CDR1 SGDLS, CDR2 YYNGEE. For the CDR3, the DNA is TGTGCCAGCAGCGTAGATGGGCGAAACAATGAGCAGTTCTTC. This codes for CASSVDGRNNEQFF.

The chain links TRBV6-6 to TRBJ1-3; D ambiguous. Germline CDR1 MNHNY, CDR2 SVGAGI (reference sequence). The V end was cut by 4 bases, the J end by 1 base, with 8 bases between. This CDR3 has 14 amino acids. In DNA, the CDR3 is TGTGCCAGCAGTTCCCCCGGATCTGGAAACACCATATATTTT. This encodes CASSSPGSGNTIYF.

This chain links TRBV30 with TRBJ1-3, with D uncertain. The germline V gene has CDR1 GTSNPN and CDR2 SVGIG (reference sequence). CDR3 length: 12 residues. V was pared by 2 bases and J by 0 bases, with 2 bases between. DNA of the CDR3: TGTGCCTGGAGTAGCTCTGGAAACACCATATATTTT. The encoded protein is CAWSSSGNTIYF.

The sample holds one count of this clone. This rearrangement joins TRBV7-8 to TRBJ2-2; TRBD2 might be the D (6 bases). The CDR3 consists of 16 residues. Between the trimmed V and J ends, which lost 5 bases and 6 bases, there was a span of 19 bases. Germline loops: CDR1 SGHVS, CDR2 FQNEAQ. The CDR3 bases are TGTGCCAGCAGCCACCAATCAAGGAGGGGACCCGGGGAGCTGTTTTTT. This encodes CASSHQSRRGPGELFF. The variable domain in full, completed from reference TRBV7-8 and TRBJ2-2, reads GAGVSQSPRYKVAKRGQDVALRCDPISGHVSLFWYQQALGQGPEFLTYFQNEAQLDKSGLPSDRFFAERPEGSVSTLKIQRTQQEDSAVYLCASSHQSRRGPGELFFGEGSRLTVL.

The chain couples TRBV11-2 to TRBJ2-4; a possible D gene is TRBD2 (6 bases). The V end lost 1 base, the J end lost 8 bases, and 15 bases lay between the germline ends. Germline assignment: CDR1 SGHAT and CDR2 FQNNGV. The CDR3 totals 15 residues. CDR3 loop: CASSLALGRGYIQYF. The CDR3 bases are TGTGCCAGCAGCTTAGCCCTCGGGCGGGGCTACATTCAGTACTTC.

The chain carries TRBV19 and TRBJ2-7; 8 nucleotides line up with TRBD1. The germline gives CDR1 LNHDA, CDR2 SQIVND (reference sequence). This CDR3 is 13 amino acids long. Germline trimming cut 7 bases from V and 6 bases from J; bases unmatched to any gene: 8. This CDR3 is CASNAQTGGEQYF. The CDR3, as DNA: TGTGCCAGTAACGCGCAAACAGGGGGCGAGCAGTACTTC.

The V call is TRBV28, the J call TRBJ1-1; D unresolved. CDR1 is MDHEN, CDR2 SYDVKM, per germline. The germline V and J ends were trimmed by 6 bases and 5 bases, with 10 bases remaining between them. This CDR3 region has 12 residues. The CDR3 DNA reads TGTGCCAGCAGCCTAGGGCTGACTGAAGCTTTCTTT. Its protein product is CASSLGLTEAFF.

This clone was detected a few times. The chain is built from TRBV6-1 and TRBJ2-2, with D perhaps TRBD2 (5 bases). V was trimmed by 7 bases and J by 4 bases, leaving 16 bases between them. The CDR3 is made up of 15 amino acids. Germline lookup yields CDR1 MNHNS and CDR2 SASEGT. CDR3 DNA sequence: TGTGCCAGCACTGAGGATGGAGGAGGCACCGGGGAGCTGTTTTTT. Translated, it gives CASTEDGGGTGELFF.

This clone appeared once. J is TRBJ1-1 and V is TRBV7-2; 9 bases are a match to TRBD1. V lost 4 bases, J lost 0 bases, and 12 bases stayed unmatched. Germline CDR1 is SGHTA and CDR2 is FQGNSA. The CDR3 runs 18 residues. The CDR3 is CASSSPGTGMVMNTEAFF. CDR3 in DNA: TGTGCCAGCAGCTCCCCCGGGACAGGGATGGTAATGAACACTGAAGCTTTCTTT.

The chain joins TRBV10-3 to TRBJ1-4; possible D gene TRBD1, 5 bases. CDR3 length equals 13 residues. V was shortened by 4 bases and J by 4 bases, with 7 bases between the two germline ends. CDR1 and CDR2 (germline): ENHRY, SYGVKD. CDR3 residues: CAISGGSNEKLFF. CDR3 coding DNA: TGTGCCATCAGTGGGGGCAGTAATGAAAAACTGTTTTTT.

This sequence joins TRBV28 and TRBJ2-2; 7 nucleotides agree with TRBD1. The length of the CDR3 is 16 residues. The J segment lost 0 bases and the V segment lost 6 bases, leaving 7 bases of the junction unmatched. Germline-derived CDR1 and CDR2 are MDHEN and SYDVKM. The CDR3 coding sequence is TGTGCCAGCAGAATCGTACAGGGGACGAACACCGGGGAGCTGTTTTTT. This gives the protein CASRIVQGTNTGELFF.

The chain couples TRBV7-9 to TRBJ1-1; no firm D call. This CDR3 spans 12 amino acids. Germline V gene lookup returns CDR1 SEHNR and CDR2 FQNEAQ (reference sequence). The V end was cut by 1 base, the J end by 11 bases, with 11 bases between. The DNA for the CDR3 is TGTGCCAGCAGCTTAGAGGCTCCCGAGGCTTTCTTT. As protein: CASSLEAPEAFF. The whole variable domain, remainder taken from reference TRBV7-9 and TRBJ1-1, is DTGVSQNPRHKITKRGQNVTFRCDPISEHNRLYWYRQTLGQGPEFLTYFQNEAQLEKSRLLSDRFSAERPKGSFSTLEIQRTEQGDSAMYLCASSLEAPEAFFGQGTRLTVV.